These 23 T cell receptor beta chains share one sample of origin, sequenced in a study of blood T cells in healthy people across ages. Together with a sample-barcoded 5' primer, a J-beta primer mix was included in a second PCR lasting roughly 7 to 11 cycles. TCRdb fed the 5' RACE reads into MiXCR, producing one record per CDR3 protein. The sample gives about 1,600,000 distinct CDR3 sequences, about 40% of which show up once; roughly 7.9% is in the top ten. Sequenced: blood. The receptors derive from a woman under 30 in good health.

This rearrangement joins TRBV4-2 to TRBJ1-5; TRBD1 matches at 11 bases. Germline V gene sequence: CDR1 LGHNA, CDR2 YNFKEQ. The CDR3 contains 19 residues. Trimming took 4 bases from V and 2 from J; bases not matched to a gene: 13. In DNA form, the CDR3 reads TGTGCCAGCAGCCTTGGGACAGGGGGAGGTGCGGTAGGCAATCAGCCCCAGCATTTT. This gives the protein CASSLGTGGGAVGNQPQHF.

The chain has TRBV30 and TRBJ2-5; unclear D gene. Trimming cost V 0 bases and J 4 bases, with 15 bases left between them. Germline V gene lookup returns CDR1 GTSNPN and CDR2 SVGIG (reference sequence). This CDR3 has 15 amino acids. CDR3 amino acids: CAWSVVGGSTETQYF. CDR3 sequence (DNA): TGTGCCTGGAGTGTAGTCGGCGGAAGCACAGAGACCCAGTACTTC.

The chain uses TRBV20-1 and TRBJ1-4; 7 bases line up with TRBD1. The germline CDR1 and CDR2 sequences are DFQATT and SNEGSKA (reference sequence). V shed 3 bases and J 3 bases; nucleotides not matched to a gene: 7. CDR3 length: 15 residues. The CDR3 loop is CSAREGALSNEKLFF. In DNA form, the CDR3 reads TGCAGTGCTAGGGAGGGGGCTCTTTCTAATGAAAAACTGTTTTTT.

The chain's CDR3 is CASSLTYSIQETQYF. The CDR3, as DNA: TGTGCCAGCAGCTTGACGTACTCGATACAAGAGACCCAGTACTTC. V and J are TRBV11-2 and TRBJ2-5; D ambiguous. The V end lost 3 bases, the J end lost 2 bases, and 13 bases lay between the germline ends. Germline CDR1 and CDR2: SGHAT and FQNNGV. The CDR3 is 15 residues long.

This chain links TRBV10-3 with TRBJ1-1, with D tentatively TRBD1 (6 bases). V lost 6 bases to trimming and J lost 1 base, with 9 bases between them. CDR1 is ENHRY and CDR2 is SYGVKD in the germline V gene. This CDR3 has 13 amino acids. CDR3 nucleotides: TGTGCCATCAGGCCGGGACAGAACACTGAAGCTTTCTTT. This translates into CAIRPGQNTEAFF.

V is TRBV5-1 and J is TRBJ1-5; D remains unclear. The CDR3 loop spans 18 amino acids. The V gene's germline CDR1 is SGHRS and CDR2 YFSETQ. V dropped 0 bases and J dropped 0 bases, with 16 bases sitting between them. CDR3 nucleotides: TGCGCCAGCAGCTTGGATTCCGGGCGGGAATATAGCAATCAGCCCCAGCATTTT. Its translation is CASSLDSGREYSNQPQHF.

The CDR3 loop is CASSLDPGLAGDEQYF. The CDR3 coding sequence is TGTGCCAGCAGCTTAGACCCGGGACTAGCGGGAGACGAGCAGTACTTC. This chain joins TRBV11-2 and TRBJ2-7; 14 bases are shared with TRBD2. Germline V lookup: CDR1 SGHAT, CDR2 FQNNGV. The junction had 3 bases not matched to a gene; V was cut back by 0 bases and J by 5 bases. This CDR3 spans 16 amino acids.

V gene TRBV20-1 combines with J gene TRBJ1-1, with D tentatively TRBD1 (5 bases). The germline V gene encodes CDR1 DFQATT and CDR2 SNEGSKA (reference sequence). The CDR3 is made up of 13 amino acids. V lost 2 bases, J lost 1 base, and 8 bases lay in between. In DNA, the CDR3 is TGCAGTGCTAGATGGGGGTCGAACACTGAAGCTTTCTTT. Translation gives CSARWGSNTEAFF.

This clonotype was detected a few times. The chain recombines TRBV20-1 with TRBJ2-1; D not certain. The CDR3 has 14 residues. Germline V CDR1 and CDR2: DFQATT, SNEGSKA (reference sequence). Deletions cut 1 base from V and 8 bases from J, with 15 bases between. CDR3 in DNA: TGCAGTGCTAGAGTAGCCGGGCTTAGTCATGAGCAGTTCTTC. This gives the protein CSARVAGLSHEQFF.

V usage is TRBV7-9 and J usage is TRBJ2-3, with D uncertain. Germline CDR1 and CDR2: SEHNR and FQNEAQ (reference sequence). This CDR3 region has 14 residues. V was clipped by 5 bases and J by 2 bases, with 11 bases between them. The CDR3 sequence: CASSPRWPTDTQYF. The CDR3 bases are TGTGCCAGCAGCCCTAGGTGGCCCACAGATACGCAGTATTTT.

V and J are TRBV30 and TRBJ1-2; 10 nucleotides match TRBD1. The V segment lost 8 bases and the J segment 7 bases; nucleotides outside the gene matches: 7. CDR3 length equals 12 residues. Germline CDR1 and CDR2: GTSNPN and SVGIG (reference sequence). The CDR3 DNA follows: TGTGCCAGTGGACAGGGGGTGGGTGGCTACACCTTC. It is translated as CASGQGVGGYTF.

V and J are TRBV20-1 and TRBJ1-5; 10 nucleotides agree with TRBD1. Germline V gene data show CDR1 as DFQATT and CDR2 as SNEGSKA (reference sequence). The CDR3 sequence is 14 residues long. V lost 3 bases and J lost 4; bases outside the gene matches: 3. The chain's CDR3 is CSASQDRGNQPQHF. CDR3 DNA: TGCAGTGCTAGCCAGGACAGGGGGAATCAGCCCCAGCATTTT.

The rearrangement links TRBV9 to TRBJ1-5; D remains unclear. V lost 4 bases, J lost 2 bases, and 13 bases lay in between. There are 15 residues in the CDR3. Germline-derived CDR1 and CDR2 are SGDLS and YYNGEE. CDR3 sequence reads: CASSSEGAGNQPQHF. In DNA, the CDR3 is TGTGCCAGCAGCTCTGAGGGAGCGGGCAATCAGCCCCAGCATTTT.

The chain uses TRBV10-2 and TRBJ2-3, with TRBD1 as a possible D gene (6 bases). The V end lost 6 bases, the J end lost 0 bases, and 13 bases lay between the germline ends. Germline assignment: CDR1 WSHSY and CDR2 SAAADI. The CDR3 loop spans 15 amino acids. The DNA of the CDR3 is TGCGCCAGCAGAGATCTGGACAGAAGCACAGATACGCAGTATTTT. Translated: CASRDLDRSTDTQYF.

The J gene is TRBJ2-7, the V gene TRBV6-5, with 8 bases that match TRBD2. TRBJ2-5 matches the DNA end more closely, so the J call is doubtful. The CDR3 runs 14 residues. Germline CDR1 reads MNHEY; CDR2 reads SVGAGI. The CDR3 loop is CASSYRAGGETQYF. The CDR3 bases are TGTGCCAGCAGTTACCGCGCGGGGGGAGAGACCCAGTACTTC.

The chain employs TRBV6-5 and TRBJ2-7; 10 bases line up with TRBD1. This CDR3 comprises 16 residues. V shed 6 bases, J shed 7 bases, and the junction held 15 bases outside the gene matches. Germline CDR1 MNHEY, CDR2 SVGAGI. CDR3 sequence reads: CASRQASGTGDNEQYF. The CDR3 DNA follows: TGTGCCAGCAGACAAGCCTCCGGGACAGGGGACAATGAGCAGTACTTC.

The rearrangement links TRBV12-3 or TRBV12-4 to TRBJ2-5, with a tentative D call TRBD2 (6 bases). The length of the CDR3 is 17 residues. Trimming cost V 3 bases and J 2 bases, with 19 bases left between them. For the CDR3, the DNA is TGTGCCAGCAGTTTGGGAGGTGGGGCAGGACTTCAAGAGACCCAGTACTTC. Its translation is CASSLGGGAGLQETQYF.

This clonotype showed up just once. The chain uses TRBV3-1 and TRBJ2-7; 8 positions match TRBD1. The DNA end is a closer match to TRBJ2-5, so the J assignment may be wrong. CDR3 size: 15 residues. CDR1 and CDR2 (germline): LGHDT, YNNKEL (reference sequence). This CDR3 is CASSPGGVSKETQYF. The CDR3 nucleotides are TGTGCCAGCAGCCCAGGGGGCGTGAGTAAGGAGACCCAGTACTTC.

The CDR3 DNA sequence: TGTGCCAGTGCCCCGGGAGCTGATTCACCCCTCCACTTT. Translating it yields CASAPGADSPLHF. The rearrangement links TRBV10-3 to TRBJ1-6; no firm D call. This CDR3 comprises 13 residues. Looked up from germline, CDR1 is ENHRY and CDR2 is SYGVKD. Trimming pared 10 bases from V and 8 bases from J, leaving 15 bases between.

V and J are TRBV7-2 and TRBJ2-3, with 10 bases lining up with TRBD2. This CDR3 spans 15 amino acids. Trimming took 11 bases from V and 0 from J; bases not matched to a gene: 8. From germline, CDR1 is SGHTA and CDR2 FQGNSA. The CDR3 DNA is TGTGCCCTCAACCCACTAGCGGGGAGCACAGATACGCAGTATTTT. Translated: CALNPLAGSTDTQYF. The full variable domain, with the rest looked up from reference TRBV7-2 and TRBJ2-3, is GAGVSQSPSNKVTEKGKDVELRCDPISGHTALYWYRQSLGQGLEFLIYFQGNSAPDKSGLPSDRFSAERTGGSVSTLTIQRTQQEDSAVYLCALNPLAGSTDTQYFGPGTRLTVL.

To note about this clonotype: The junction departs from the called germline gene at one end, perhaps through a read error. The chain uses TRBV5-5 and TRBJ1-2; D might be TRBD1 (5 bases). The germline CDR1 and CDR2 sequences are SGHKS and YYEKEE (reference sequence). This CDR3 has 17 residues. The CDR3 spells CASSPSQGLIANYAYTF. The CDR3 nucleotides read TGTGCCAGCAGCCCTAGCCAGGGCCTTATAGCTAACTATGCCTACACCTTC.

This clonotype was seen only a few times. The chain employs TRBV9 and TRBJ2-1, with 13 bases that match TRBD2. The junction had 9 bases not matched to a gene; V was cut back by 4 bases and J by 8 bases. There are 16 residues in the CDR3. The germline gives CDR1 SGDLS, CDR2 YYNGEE. Here the CDR3 DNA reads TGTGCCAGCAGCCTGGGCACTAGCGGGAGGGGGGATGAGCAGTTCTTC. The encoded protein is CASSLGTSGRGDEQFF.

The rearrangement uses TRBV7-2 and TRBJ2-2; 7 bases align to TRBD2. The CDR3 loop spans 15 amino acids. Germline CDR1 is SGHTA and CDR2 is FQGNSA. V was pared by 5 bases and J by 5 bases, with 8 bases of the junction left unmatched. In DNA, the CDR3 is TGTGCCAGCAGCCCAAGACTAGCAGGGACCGGGGAGCTGTTTTTT. It encodes CASSPRLAGTGELFF.